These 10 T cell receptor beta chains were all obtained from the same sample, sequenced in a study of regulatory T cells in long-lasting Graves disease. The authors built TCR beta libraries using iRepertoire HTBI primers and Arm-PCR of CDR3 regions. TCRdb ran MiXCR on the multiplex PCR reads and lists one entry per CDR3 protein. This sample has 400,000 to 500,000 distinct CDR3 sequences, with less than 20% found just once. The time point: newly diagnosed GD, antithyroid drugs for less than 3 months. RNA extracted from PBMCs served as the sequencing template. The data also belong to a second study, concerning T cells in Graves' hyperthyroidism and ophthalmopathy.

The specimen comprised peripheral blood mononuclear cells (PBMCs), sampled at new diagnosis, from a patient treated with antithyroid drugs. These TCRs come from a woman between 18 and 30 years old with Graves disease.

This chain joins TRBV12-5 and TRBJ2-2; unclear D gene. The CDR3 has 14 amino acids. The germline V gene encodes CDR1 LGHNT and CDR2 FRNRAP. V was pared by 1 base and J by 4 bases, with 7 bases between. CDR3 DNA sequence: TGTGCTAGTGGTTTGGGGACGGTCACCGGGGAGCTGTTTTTT. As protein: CASGLGTVTGELFF.

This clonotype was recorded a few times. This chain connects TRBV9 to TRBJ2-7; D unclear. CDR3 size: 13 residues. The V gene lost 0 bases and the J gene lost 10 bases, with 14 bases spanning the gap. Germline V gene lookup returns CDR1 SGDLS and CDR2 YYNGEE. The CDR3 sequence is CASSVGLETKQYF. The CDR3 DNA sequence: TGTGCCAGCAGCGTAGGGTTAGAGACAAAACAGTACTTC.

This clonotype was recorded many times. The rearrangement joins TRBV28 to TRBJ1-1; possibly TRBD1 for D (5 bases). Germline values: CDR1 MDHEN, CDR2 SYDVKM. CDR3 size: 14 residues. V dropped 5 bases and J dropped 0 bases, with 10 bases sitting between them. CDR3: CASSPGALNTEAFF. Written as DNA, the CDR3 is TGTGCCAGCAGTCCCGGGGCCCTGAACACTGAAGCTTTCTTT.

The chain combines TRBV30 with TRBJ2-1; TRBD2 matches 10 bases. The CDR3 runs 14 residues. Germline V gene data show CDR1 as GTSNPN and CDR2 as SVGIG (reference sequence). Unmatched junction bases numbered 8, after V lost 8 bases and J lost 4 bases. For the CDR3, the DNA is TGTGCCCGGGAAGCGGGAGGGCCATACAATGAGCAGTTCTTC. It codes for CAREAGGPYNEQFF.

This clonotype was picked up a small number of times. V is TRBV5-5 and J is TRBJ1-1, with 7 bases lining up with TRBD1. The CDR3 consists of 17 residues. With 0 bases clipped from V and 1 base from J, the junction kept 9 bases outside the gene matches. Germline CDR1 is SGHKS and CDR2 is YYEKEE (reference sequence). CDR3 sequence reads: CASSLEPLQGENTEAFF. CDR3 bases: TGTGCCAGCAGCTTGGAGCCGCTTCAGGGGGAGAACACTGAAGCTTTCTTT. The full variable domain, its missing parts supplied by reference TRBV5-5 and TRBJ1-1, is DAGVTQSPTHLIKTRGQQVTLRCSPISGHKSVSWYQQVLGQGPQFIFQYYEKEERGRGNFPDRFSARQFPNYSSELNVNALLLGDSALYLCASSLEPLQGENTEAFFGQGTRLTVV.

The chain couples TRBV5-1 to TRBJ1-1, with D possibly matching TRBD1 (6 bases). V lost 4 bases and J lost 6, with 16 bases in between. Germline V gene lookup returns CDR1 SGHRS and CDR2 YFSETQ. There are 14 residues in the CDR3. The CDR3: CASSQADRISEAFF. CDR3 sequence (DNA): TGCGCCAGCAGCCAGGCCGACAGGATCTCTGAAGCTTTCTTT.

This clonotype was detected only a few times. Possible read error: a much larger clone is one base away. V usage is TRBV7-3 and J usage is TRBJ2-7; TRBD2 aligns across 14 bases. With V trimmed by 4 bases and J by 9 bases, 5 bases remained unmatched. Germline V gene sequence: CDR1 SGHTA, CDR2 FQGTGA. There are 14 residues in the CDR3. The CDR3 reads CASSSGLAGDGQYF. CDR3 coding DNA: TGTGCCAGCAGCTCGGGACTAGCGGGAGACGGGCAGTACTTC.

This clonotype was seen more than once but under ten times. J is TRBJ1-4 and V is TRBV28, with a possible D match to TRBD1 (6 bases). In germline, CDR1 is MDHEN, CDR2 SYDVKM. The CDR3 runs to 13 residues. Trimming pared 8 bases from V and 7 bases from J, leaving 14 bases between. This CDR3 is CASGLGTIEKLFF. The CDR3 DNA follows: TGTGCCAGCGGCCTAGGGACAATTGAAAAACTGTTTTTT.

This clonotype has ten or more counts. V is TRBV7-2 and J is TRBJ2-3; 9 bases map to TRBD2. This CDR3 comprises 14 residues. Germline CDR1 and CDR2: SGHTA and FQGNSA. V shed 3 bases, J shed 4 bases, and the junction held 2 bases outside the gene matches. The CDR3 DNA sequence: TGTGCCAGCAGCTTTGCGGGAGGGGCAGATACGCAGTATTTT. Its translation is CASSFAGGADTQYF.

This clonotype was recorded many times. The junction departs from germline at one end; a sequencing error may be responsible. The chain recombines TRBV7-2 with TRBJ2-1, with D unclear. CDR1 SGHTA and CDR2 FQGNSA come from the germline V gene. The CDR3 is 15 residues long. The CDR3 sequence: CASSLGTNSYNEQFF. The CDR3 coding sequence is TGCGCCAGCAGCTTAGGCACCAACTCCTACAATGAGCAGTTCTTC.